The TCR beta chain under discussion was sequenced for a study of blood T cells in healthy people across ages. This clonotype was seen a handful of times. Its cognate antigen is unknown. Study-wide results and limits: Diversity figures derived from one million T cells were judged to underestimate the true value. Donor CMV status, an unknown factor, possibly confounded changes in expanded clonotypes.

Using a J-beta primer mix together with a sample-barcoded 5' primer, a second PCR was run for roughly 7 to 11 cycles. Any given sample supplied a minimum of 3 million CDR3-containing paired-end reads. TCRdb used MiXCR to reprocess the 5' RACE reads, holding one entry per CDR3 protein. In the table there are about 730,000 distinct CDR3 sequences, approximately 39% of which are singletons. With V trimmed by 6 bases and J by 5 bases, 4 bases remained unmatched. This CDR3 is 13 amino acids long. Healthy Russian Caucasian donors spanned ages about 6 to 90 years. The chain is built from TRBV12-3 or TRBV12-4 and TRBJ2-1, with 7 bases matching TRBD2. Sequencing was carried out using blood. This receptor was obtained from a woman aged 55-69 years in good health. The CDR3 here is CASSLADNNEQFF. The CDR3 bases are TGTGCCAGCAGCCTAGCGGACAACAATGAGCAGTTCTTC.